These T cell receptor beta chains were read from a single sample in a study of neurological immune-mediated disorders. TCRdb reprocessed the 5' RACE reads with MiXCR, giving one entry per CDR3 protein. In the table there are tens of thousands of distinct CDR3 sequences, around 4% of which are singletons. Sequences were obtained from CD4+ T cells from blood. The receptors here all came from a woman aged 40 to 49 in good health. Each CDR3 is given with its conserved first and last residue. A D gene is named only where the DNA matches it firmly. Clone size is shown for a subset of rows, as once, few, many or a class of expanded clone.

v_gene: TRBV5-1
abundance: many
d_gene: NA
j_gene: TRBJ1-1
CDR3aa: CASSSYPNTEAFF
CDR3nt: TGCGCCAGCAGCTCCTACCCGAACACTGAAGCTTTCTTT

v_gene: TRBV20-1
abundance: many
d_gene: TRBD2
j_gene: TRBJ2-7
CDR3aa: CSAAPGGAGEQYF
CDR3nt: TGCAGTGCTGCTCCGGGGGGGGCAGGGGAGCAGTACTTC

v_gene: TRBV15
abundance: many
d_gene: TRBD1
j_gene: TRBJ2-3
CDR3aa: CATSRDGGQITRNTQYF
CDR3nt: TGTGCCACCAGCAGAGATGGGGGACAGATTACCCGAAATACGCAGTATTTT

v_gene: TRBV28
abundance: many
d_gene: TRBD1
j_gene: TRBJ1-2
CDR3aa: CASSSPGQGAHGYTF
CDR3nt: TGTGCCAGCAGTTCCCCGGGACAGGGGGCGCATGGCTACACCTTC

v_gene: TRBV4-1
abundance: many
d_gene: TRBD1
j_gene: TRBJ2-2
CDR3aa: CASSQELQGANTGELFF
CDR3nt: TGCGCCAGCAGCCAAGAACTACAGGGGGCAAACACCGGGGAGCTGTTTTTT

v_gene: TRBV7-9
abundance: many
d_gene: NA
j_gene: TRBJ2-7
CDR3aa: CASSAPSVGYEQYF
CDR3nt: TGTGCCAGCAGCGCCCCAAGTGTCGGCTACGAGCAGTACTTC

v_gene: TRBV7-2
abundance: many
d_gene: NA
j_gene: TRBJ2-3
CDR3aa: CASSDGGAADTQYF
CDR3nt: TGTGCCAGCAGCGATGGGGGGGCCGCAGATACGCAGTATTTT

v_gene: TRBV7-9
abundance: many
d_gene: NA
j_gene: TRBJ2-5
CDR3aa: CASSFKEGTSETQYF
CDR3nt: TGTGCCAGCAGCTTCAAAGAGGGGACATCAGAGACCCAGTACTTC

v_gene: TRBV7-9
abundance: many
d_gene: TRBD2
j_gene: TRBJ2-1
CDR3aa: CASSLAGLAGNEQFF
CDR3nt: TGTGCCAGCAGCTTAGCAGGACTAGCAGGCAATGAGCAGTTCTTC

v_gene: TRBV6-1
abundance: many
d_gene: NA
j_gene: TRBJ2-3
CDR3aa: CASSEVAGISTDTQYF
CDR3nt: TGTGCCAGCAGTGAAGTGGCAGGGATCAGCACAGATACGCAGTATTTT

v_gene: TRBV28
abundance: many
d_gene: NA
j_gene: TRBJ2-4
CDR3aa: CASSFDPGREIAKNIQYF
CDR3nt: TGTGCCAGCAGTTTCGACCCGGGACGAGAGATAGCCAAAAACATTCAGTACTTC

v_gene: TRBV12-3/TRBV12-4
abundance: many
d_gene: NA
j_gene: TRBJ2-2
CDR3aa: CASSSSGSGELFF
CDR3nt: TGTGCCAGCAGTTCCTCAGGGTCCGGGGAGCTGTTTTTT

v_gene: TRBV9
abundance: many
d_gene: NA
j_gene: TRBJ1-2
CDR3aa: CASSDPDRRSYGYTF
CDR3nt: TGTGCCAGCAGCGACCCGGACAGAAGATCCTATGGCTACACCTTC

v_gene: TRBV5-1
abundance: many
d_gene: NA
j_gene: TRBJ2-7
CDR3aa: CASSQGQRSYEQYF
CDR3nt: TGCGCCAGCAGCCAGGGACAACGATCCTACGAGCAGTACTTC

v_gene: TRBV20-1
abundance: NA
d_gene: NA
j_gene: TRBJ2-7
CDR3aa: CSASGGGPKDEQYF
CDR3nt: TGCAGTGCTAGCGGGGGAGGTCCGAAAGATGAGCAGTACTTC

v_gene: TRBV29-1
abundance: many
d_gene: NA
j_gene: TRBJ2-3
CDR3aa: CSALGPSVDTQYF
CDR3nt: TGCAGCGCCCTGGGACCTTCGGTCGATACGCAGTATTTT

v_gene: TRBV6-5
abundance: many
d_gene: NA
j_gene: TRBJ2-7
CDR3aa: CASSYRGFGQSSYEQYF
CDR3nt: TGTGCCAGCAGTTACAGGGGTTTCGGACAAAGCTCCTACGAGCAGTACTTC

v_gene: TRBV7-7
abundance: few
d_gene: TRBD1
j_gene: TRBJ2-1
CDR3aa: CASSWDSGIYNEQFF
CDR3nt: TGTGCCAGCAGCTGGGACAGCGGAATCTACAATGAGCAGTTCTTC

v_gene: TRBV6-1
abundance: many
d_gene: NA
j_gene: TRBJ1-3
CDR3aa: CASSELGGSSGNTIYF
CDR3nt: TGTGCCAGCAGTGAACTTGGGGGAAGCTCTGGAAACACCATATATTTT

v_gene: TRBV25-1
abundance: many
d_gene: NA
j_gene: TRBJ1-6
CDR3aa: CASAREGSSYNSPLHF
CDR3nt: TGTGCCAGCGCCCGTGAGGGGAGCTCCTATAATTCACCCCTCCACTTT

v_gene: TRBV10-3
abundance: many
d_gene: NA
j_gene: TRBJ1-2
CDR3aa: CAISEDRIYGYTF
CDR3nt: TGTGCCATCAGTGAAGACAGGATATATGGCTACACCTTC

v_gene: TRBV4-1
abundance: many
d_gene: TRBD2
j_gene: TRBJ2-1
CDR3aa: CASSQEWTSGVYNEQFF
CDR3nt: TGCGCCAGCAGCCAAGAATGGACTAGCGGGGTATACAATGAGCAGTTCTTC

v_gene: TRBV3-1
abundance: many
d_gene: NA
j_gene: TRBJ2-7
CDR3aa: CASSPPLRDLIKPYEQYF
CDR3nt: TGTGCCAGCAGCCCGCCCCTAAGGGACCTCATTAAACCCTACGAGCAGTACTTC

v_gene: TRBV12-3/TRBV12-4
abundance: many
d_gene: TRBD2
j_gene: TRBJ2-5
CDR3aa: CASSLGQKAGQETQYF
CDR3nt: TGTGCCAGCAGTTTAGGTCAAAAAGCGGGGCAAGAGACCCAGTACTTC

v_gene: TRBV20-1
abundance: many
d_gene: TRBD2
j_gene: TRBJ2-3
CDR3aa: CSAKEAGTDTQYF
CDR3nt: TGCAGTGCCAAAGAAGCGGGGACAGATACGCAGTATTTT

v_gene: TRBV5-1
abundance: many
d_gene: TRBD2
j_gene: TRBJ2-1
CDR3aa: CASSLGRDYPLNEQFF
CDR3nt: TGCGCCAGCAGCTTGGGTCGGGACTACCCTTTGAATGAGCAGTTCTTC

v_gene: TRBV3-1
abundance: medium-sized
d_gene: NA
j_gene: TRBJ2-1
CDR3aa: CASSQDQASGVFNEQFF
CDR3nt: TGTGCCAGCAGCCAAGATCAGGCATCTGGGGTTTTTAATGAGCAGTTCTTC

v_gene: TRBV12-3/TRBV12-4
abundance: many
d_gene: TRBD2
j_gene: TRBJ2-5
CDR3aa: CASSPGTSGTGTQYF
CDR3nt: TGTGCCAGCAGTCCGGGGACTAGCGGGACGGGGACCCAGTACTTC

v_gene: TRBV2
abundance: many
d_gene: TRBD2
j_gene: TRBJ2-1
CDR3aa: CASSEDGLAGPNEQFF
CDR3nt: TGTGCCAGCAGTGAAGACGGACTAGCGGGACCCAATGAGCAGTTCTTC

v_gene: TRBV5-6
abundance: many
d_gene: NA
j_gene: TRBJ1-2
CDR3aa: CASSRQVGGYTF
CDR3nt: TGTGCCAGCAGCCGACAGGTCGGTGGCTACACCTTC

v_gene: TRBV5-1
abundance: many
d_gene: TRBD2
j_gene: TRBJ2-7
CDR3aa: CASSLGVTSGGRVHEQYF
CDR3nt: TGCGCCAGCAGCTTGGGGGTGACTAGCGGGGGGAGAGTCCACGAGCAGTACTTC